One and the same sample provided the 25 T cell receptor beta chains below, sequenced in a study of T cells after posttransplantation cyclophosphamide. Busulfan-fludarabine conditioning, marrow transplant, and cyclophosphamide on days +3 and +4 were administered. Clones were sequenced by immunoSEQ multiplex PCR, and TCRdb holds only the in-frame ones, with some missing. The top ten hold around 17% of the sample, which has roughly 4,600 clones, about 72% seen once. Sequences were derived from PBMCs, sampled 362 days after allogeneic stem cell transplant with posttransplant cyclophosphamide. The receptors shown here come from a male patient in his sixties or seventies who received an allogeneic stem cell transplant from an unrelated donor, was CMV-positive, and had acute GVHD only. Some T cells may be provided by the graft donor.

The chain links TRBV6-5 to TRBJ2-5; no definite D call. V gave up 5 bases and J gave up 5 bases, with 12 bases separating them. The CDR3 is made up of 13 amino acids. Germline V gene sequence: CDR1 MNHEY, CDR2 SVGAGI. CDR3 amino acids: CASSEAVAETQYF. For the CDR3, the DNA is TGTGCCAGCAGTGAGGCCGTAGCCGAGACCCAGTACTTC.

In nucleotides, the CDR3 is TGTGCCAGCAGGCCACTAGCGCCTGAGCAGTACTTC. The encoded protein is CASRPLAPEQYF. V gene TRBV2 combines with J gene TRBJ2-7; 7 positions agree with TRBD2. Per germline, CDR1 SNHLY and CDR2 FYNNEI. V was clipped by 6 bases and J by 7 bases; unmatched bases: 6. CDR3 length equals 12 residues. The variable domain in full, with the rest retrieved from reference TRBV2 and TRBJ2-7, is EPEVTQTPSHQVTQMGQEVILRCVPISNHLYFYWYRQILGQKVEFLVSFYNNEISEKSEIFDDQFSVERPDGSNFTLKIRSTKLEDSAMYFCASRPLAPEQYFGPGTRLTVT.

The V call is TRBV28, the J call TRBJ1-1; 7 nucleotides align to TRBD1. Germline trimming cut 6 bases from V and 5 bases from J; bases unmatched to any gene: 6. The CDR3 loop spans 13 amino acids. Germline V lookup: CDR1 MDHEN, CDR2 SYDVKM. The CDR3 DNA sequence: TGTGCCAGCAGCCGTGACAGGGTTACTGAAGCTTTCTTT. Translated, it gives CASSRDRVTEAFF.

This chain links TRBV7-7 with TRBJ2-7; unclear D gene. The CDR3 runs 13 residues. Germline loops: CDR1 SSHAT, CDR2 FNYEAQ (reference sequence). V was cut by 1 base and J by 2 bases, with 6 bases left in between. CDR3 loop: CASSLDSAYEQYF. CDR3 DNA: TGTGCCAGCAGCTTAGATTCCGCCTACGAGCAGTACTTC.

This chain links TRBV30 with TRBJ1-4, with TRBD1 identical over 8 bases. Germline-derived CDR1 and CDR2 are GTSNPN and SVGIG (reference sequence). V lost 3 bases, J lost 0 bases, and 0 bases stayed unmatched. The CDR3 is 14 amino acids. The CDR3 here is CAWSRGPTNEKLFF. DNA for the CDR3: TGTGCCTGGAGCAGGGGGCCAACTAATGAAAAACTGTTTTTT.

The chain is built from TRBV13 and TRBJ2-1; tentatively, D is TRBD2 (6 bases). CDR1 is PRHDT and CDR2 is FYEKMQ in the germline V gene (reference sequence). V was trimmed by 2 bases and J by 12 bases, leaving 8 bases between them. The CDR3 contains 11 residues. The CDR3 nucleotides are TGTGCCAGCAGCTTAATGGGAGGGCAGTTCTTC. This codes for CASSLMGGQFF.

The rearrangement uses TRBV7-8 and TRBJ1-1; 8 nucleotides align to TRBD1. Germline CDR1 and CDR2: SGHVS and FQNEAQ. The CDR3 runs 16 residues. V was clipped by 5 bases and J by 1 base; unmatched bases: 9. The CDR3 spells CASSPPTGVGNTEAFF. CDR3 nucleotides: TGTGCCAGCAGCCCTCCGACAGGGGTTGGGAACACTGAAGCTTTCTTT.

The CDR3: CATSGFSTDTQYF. The DNA of the CDR3 is TGTGCCACTAGCGGATTTAGCACAGATACGCAGTATTTT. This sequence joins TRBV7-2 and TRBJ2-3; 7 nucleotides align to TRBD2. Looked up from germline, CDR1 is SGHTA and CDR2 is FQGNSA. V lost 10 bases, J lost 0 bases, and 4 bases stayed unmatched. The CDR3 extends over 13 amino acids.

This clone showed up just a few times. V and J are TRBV7-9 and TRBJ2-2; possibly TRBD1 for D (5 bases). The CDR3 has 16 residues. With 3 bases removed from V and 4 bases from J, the gap between germline ends came to 15 bases. The germline gives CDR1 SEHNR, CDR2 FQNEAQ (reference sequence). For the CDR3, the DNA is TGTGCCAGCAGCTTTGGTCAGGGTTTCTTCACCGGGGAGCTGTTTTTT. Amino acids: CASSFGQGFFTGELFF. The full variable domain, in which reference TRBV7-9 and TRBJ2-2 provide the parts outside the CDR3, is DTGVSQNPRHKITKRGQNVTFRCDPISEHNRLYWYRQTLGQGPEFLTYFQNEAQLEKSRLLSDRFSAERPKGSFSTLEIQRTEQGDSAMYLCASSFGQGFFTGELFFGEGSRLTVL.

This chain uses TRBV6-5 with TRBJ1-1; 9 bases map to TRBD1. The CDR3 runs to 13 residues. V shed 10 bases, J shed 5 bases, and the junction held 8 bases outside the gene matches. Germline V gene sequence: CDR1 MNHEY, CDR2 SVGAGI. This CDR3 reads CATITGGWTEAFF. CDR3 DNA sequence: TGTGCCACCATAACAGGGGGCTGGACTGAAGCTTTCTTT.

CDR3 residues: CATSIRNLDNQPQHF. The CDR3, as DNA: TGTGCCACCAGCATTAGAAACCTCGACAATCAGCCCCAGCATTTT. The chain couples TRBV15 to TRBJ1-5; D unclear. Per germline, CDR1 LNHNV and CDR2 YYDKDF (reference sequence). The CDR3 extends over 15 amino acids. The germline V and J ends were trimmed by 4 bases and 3 bases, with 13 bases remaining between them. Looking up the rest from reference TRBV15 and TRBJ1-5 gives the full variable domain: DAMVIQNPRYQVTQFGKPVTLSCSQTLNHNVMYWYQQKSSQAPKLLFHYYDKDFNNEADTPDNFQSRRPNTSFCFLDIRSPGLGDTAMYLCATSIRNLDNQPQHFGDGTRLSIL.

This rearrangement joins TRBV13 to TRBJ2-7; 7 nucleotides align to TRBD1. The CDR3 totals 14 residues. J was trimmed by 4 bases and V by 5 bases; bases with no gene match: 8. Germline values: CDR1 PRHDT, CDR2 FYEKMQ (reference sequence). CDR3 bases: TGTGCCAGCAGCCTCGGACAGGTTCGGTACGAGCAGTACTTC. This encodes CASSLGQVRYEQYF.

This chain connects TRBV29-1 to TRBJ2-1; TRBD2 matches 10 bases. Trimming at V came to 4 bases and at J to 7 bases, leaving 16 bases not matched to a gene. The germline gives CDR1 SQVTM, CDR2 ANQGSEA. This CDR3 contains 17 residues. CDR3 residues: CSVVGLAGVTHENEQFF. CDR3 in DNA: TGCAGCGTTGTTGGGCTAGCGGGGGTTACCCATGAGAATGAGCAGTTCTTC.

J is TRBJ2-1 and V is TRBV5-5, with D unresolved. There are 14 residues in the CDR3. Germline values: CDR1 SGHKS, CDR2 YYEKEE (reference sequence). Trimming pared 0 bases from V and 4 bases from J, leaving 8 bases between. CDR3 sequence reads: CASSLEGEYNEQFF. The CDR3 coding sequence is TGTGCCAGCAGCTTGGAAGGAGAGTACAATGAGCAGTTCTTC. The whole variable domain, remainder taken from reference TRBV5-5 and TRBJ2-1, is DAGVTQSPTHLIKTRGQQVTLRCSPISGHKSVSWYQQVLGQGPQFIFQYYEKEERGRGNFPDRFSARQFPNYSSELNVNALLLGDSALYLCASSLEGEYNEQFFGPGTRLTVL.

The chain is built from TRBV19 and TRBJ2-6, with 9 bases lining up with TRBD1. The CDR3 contains 17 residues. In germline, CDR1 is LNHDA, CDR2 SQIVND (reference sequence). V lost 7 bases, J lost 0 bases, and 7 bases stayed unmatched. The CDR3 bases are TGTGCCAGTACCAGGGACAGGGCCTCCTCTGGGGCCAACGTCCTGACTTTC. It is translated as CASTRDRASSGANVLTF.

The rearrangement links TRBV12-5 to TRBJ2-1; TRBD2 matches at 9 bases. Germline-derived CDR1 and CDR2 are LGHNT and FRNRAP. With V trimmed by 1 base and J by 8 bases, 6 bases remained unmatched. The CDR3 consists of 15 residues. As DNA, the CDR3 is TGTGCTAGTGGTTTGGGGAGCGGGGGGATCCATGAGCAGTTCTTC. Translating gives CASGLGSGGIHEQFF. The complete variable domain, with remaining parts taken from reference TRBV12-5 and TRBJ2-1, reads DARVTQTPRHKVTEMGQEVTMRCQPILGHNTVFWYRQTMMQGLELLAYFRNRAPLDDSGMPKDRFSAEMPDATLATLKIQPSEPRDSAVYFCASGLGSGGIHEQFFGPGTRLTVL.

The chain is built from TRBV28 and TRBJ1-4, with 8 bases lining up with TRBD1. Germline V lookup: CDR1 MDHEN, CDR2 SYDVKM. The length of the CDR3 is 14 residues. V dropped 2 bases and J dropped 7; count of bases not matched to a gene: 3. Here the CDR3 reads CASSLGGQAEKLFF. The CDR3 DNA reads TGTGCCAGCAGTTTAGGGGGACAGGCTGAAAAACTGTTTTTT.

The V gene is TRBV9, the J gene TRBJ1-2, with 7 positions matching TRBD1. Germline CDR1 reads SGDLS; CDR2 reads YYNGEE. The CDR3 length is 15 residues. With 3 bases clipped from V and 7 bases from J, the junction kept 12 bases outside the gene matches. The CDR3 nucleotides read TGTGCCAGCAGCGGGAGAGTCGACAGGGCCTCTGGCTACACCTTC. Encoded protein: CASSGRVDRASGYTF.

The rearrangement links TRBV5-4 to TRBJ1-2, with 9 bases that match TRBD1. Germline V lookup: CDR1 SGHNT, CDR2 YYREEE (reference sequence). Trimming removed 10 bases from V and 7 bases from J; junction bases left unmatched: 20. CDR3 length: 16 amino acids. As DNA, the CDR3 is TGTGCCGGAATAGATGATACAGGGGGCGAGTTGGGTGGCTACACCTTC. Encoded protein: CAGIDDTGGELGGYTF.

This chain joins TRBV6-1 and TRBJ1-5; no clear D gene. Per the germline V gene, CDR1 is MNHNS and CDR2 is SASEGT. The CDR3 runs 13 residues. The germline V and J ends were trimmed by 8 bases and 0 bases, with 8 bases remaining between them. The CDR3 protein is CASEELSNQPQHF. In DNA form, the CDR3 reads TGTGCCAGCGAAGAGCTTAGCAATCAGCCCCAGCATTTT.

The chain couples TRBV16 to TRBJ1-5, with D perhaps TRBD1 (5 bases). The germline V gene has CDR1 KGHSY and CDR2 FQNENV. Trimming cost V 1 base and J 4 bases, with 14 bases left between them. This CDR3 is built from 16 residues. The CDR3 DNA is TGTGCCAGCAGCCAATTGGGAGGGGCCGAGAATCAGCCCCAGCATTTT. Protein product: CASSQLGGAENQPQHF.

This clone was picked up a small number of times. The chain has TRBV27 and TRBJ2-1; 11 bases line up with TRBD2. V shed 5 bases and J 7 bases; nucleotides not matched to a gene: 7. The CDR3 is 15 residues long. Germline CDR1 MNHEY, CDR2 SMNVEV (reference sequence). This CDR3 reads CASSPTSGSSNEQFF. The DNA for the CDR3 is TGTGCCAGCAGTCCTACTAGCGGGAGCTCGAATGAGCAGTTCTTC.

The chain links TRBV19 to TRBJ1-2, with 9 bases fitting TRBD1. The CDR3 runs to 14 residues. Trimming took 4 bases from V and 8 from J; bases not matched to a gene: 8. Germline lookup yields CDR1 LNHDA and CDR2 SQIVND (reference sequence). The CDR3 nucleotides are TGTGCCAGTAGTAAGCGACAGGGGGTATCGGGCTACACCTTC. It specifies CASSKRQGVSGYTF.

V usage is TRBV27 and J usage is TRBJ2-1; D might be TRBD2 (5 bases). V shed 4 bases and J shed 3 bases, with 13 bases lying between them. The CDR3 totals 15 residues. CDR1 and CDR2 from the germline V gene are MNHEY and SMNVEV (reference sequence). CDR3 loop: CASSSSGLSYNEQFF. Here the CDR3 DNA reads TGTGCCAGCAGTTCCTCAGGACTGAGCTACAATGAGCAGTTCTTC.

The chain couples TRBV5-1 to TRBJ2-3, with TRBD2 identical over 11 bases. CDR1 is SGHRS and CDR2 is YFSETQ in the germline V gene. This CDR3 region has 17 residues. V lost 3 bases to trimming and J lost 2 bases; unmatched junction nucleotides: 8. CDR3 nucleotides: TGCGCCAGCAGCTCGATGCTAGCGGGGGGATACACAGATACGCAGTATTTT. Protein: CASSSMLAGGYTDTQYF.